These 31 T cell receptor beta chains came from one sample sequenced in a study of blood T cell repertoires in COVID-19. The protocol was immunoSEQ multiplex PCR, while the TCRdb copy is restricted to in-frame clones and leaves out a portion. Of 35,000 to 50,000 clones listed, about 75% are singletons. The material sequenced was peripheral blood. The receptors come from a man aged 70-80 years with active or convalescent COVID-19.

The CDR3 region has the DNA TGTGCCCCTAATATAGACCGAACAACCTACGAGCAGTACTTC. Translated, it gives CAPNIDRTTYEQYF. This rearrangement joins TRBV19 to TRBJ2-7; D ambiguous. Looked up from germline, CDR1 is LNHDA and CDR2 is SQIVND (reference sequence). The length of the CDR3 is 14 residues. Trimming removed 11 bases from V and 2 bases from J, with 19 bases in between.

The CDR3 DNA is TGCGCCAGCAGCTCCTCCCCCTACGAGCAGTACTTC. Protein sequence: CASSSSPYEQYF. The chain carries TRBV5-1 and TRBJ2-7; D gene uncertain. CDR1 is SGHRS and CDR2 is YFSETQ in the germline V gene. The CDR3 runs 12 residues. V lost 3 bases, J lost 2 bases, and 6 bases lay in between.

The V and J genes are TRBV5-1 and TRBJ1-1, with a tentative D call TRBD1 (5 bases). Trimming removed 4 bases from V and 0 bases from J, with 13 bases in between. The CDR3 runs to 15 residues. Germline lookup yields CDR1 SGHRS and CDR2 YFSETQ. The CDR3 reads CASSGGTLMNTEAFF. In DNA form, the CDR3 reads TGCGCCAGCAGCGGCGGGACTCTCATGAACACTGAAGCTTTCTTT.

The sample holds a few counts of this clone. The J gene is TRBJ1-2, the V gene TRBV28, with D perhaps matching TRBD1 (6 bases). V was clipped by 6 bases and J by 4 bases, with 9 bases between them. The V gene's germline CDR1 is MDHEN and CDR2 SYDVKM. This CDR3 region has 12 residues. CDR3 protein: CASRPTGYGYTF. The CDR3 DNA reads TGTGCCAGCAGACCGACAGGCTATGGCTACACCTTC.

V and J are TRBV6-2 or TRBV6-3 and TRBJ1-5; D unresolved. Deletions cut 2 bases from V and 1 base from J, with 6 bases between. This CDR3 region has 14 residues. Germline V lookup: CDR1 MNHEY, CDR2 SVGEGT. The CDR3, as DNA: TGTGCCAGCAGTTACCCGGGGAGCAATCAGCCCCAGCATTTT. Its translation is CASSYPGSNQPQHF.

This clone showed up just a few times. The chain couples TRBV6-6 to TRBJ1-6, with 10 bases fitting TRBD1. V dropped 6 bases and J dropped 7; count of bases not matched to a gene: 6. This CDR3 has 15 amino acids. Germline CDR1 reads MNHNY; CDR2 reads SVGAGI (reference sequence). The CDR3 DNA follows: TGTGCCAGCAGCAACCGACAGGGGGCGAATTCACCCCTCCACTTT. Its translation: CASSNRQGANSPLHF.

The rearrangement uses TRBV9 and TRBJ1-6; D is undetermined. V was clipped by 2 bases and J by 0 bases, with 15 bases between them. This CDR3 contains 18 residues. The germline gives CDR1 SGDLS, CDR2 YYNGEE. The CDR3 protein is CASSVSGRQSSYNSPLHF. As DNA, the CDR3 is TGTGCCAGCAGCGTCAGCGGGAGGCAAAGCTCCTATAATTCACCCCTCCACTTT.

The CDR3 protein is CASSYGPSDTQYF. CDR3 bases: TGCGCCAGCAGCTATGGCCCCTCGGATACGCAGTATTTT. V gene TRBV5-1 combines with J gene TRBJ2-3, with unresolved D. CDR1 is SGHRS, CDR2 YFSETQ, per germline. Trimming left V 3 bases short and J 6 bases short, with 11 bases between. This CDR3 has 13 amino acids. The full variable domain, rest sourced from reference TRBV5-1 and TRBJ2-3, is KAGVTQTPRYLIKTRGQQVTLSCSPISGHRSVSWYQQTPGQGLQFLFEYFSETQRNKGNFPGRFSGRQFSNSRSEMNVSTLELGDSALYLCASSYGPSDTQYFGPGTRLTVL.

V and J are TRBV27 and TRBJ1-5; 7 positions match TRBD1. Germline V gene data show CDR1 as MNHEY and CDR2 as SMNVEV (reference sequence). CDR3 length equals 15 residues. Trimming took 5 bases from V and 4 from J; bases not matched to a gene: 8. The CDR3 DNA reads TGTGCCAGCAGTCTGAGGGACAGTTGGAATCAGCCCCAGCATTTT. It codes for CASSLRDSWNQPQHF.

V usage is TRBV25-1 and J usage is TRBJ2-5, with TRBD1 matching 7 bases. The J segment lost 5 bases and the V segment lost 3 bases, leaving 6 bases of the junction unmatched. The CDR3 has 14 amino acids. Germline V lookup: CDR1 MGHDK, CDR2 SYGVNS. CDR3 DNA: TGTGCCAGCAGTGACCCGGTGACAGGGGAGACCCAGTACTTC. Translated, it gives CASSDPVTGETQYF.

The chain's CDR3 is CASRLADQLETQYF. CDR3 nucleotide sequence: TGTGCCAGCAGACTAGCGGACCAGTTGGAGACCCAGTACTTC. The V call is TRBV7-2, the J call TRBJ2-5, with 8 bases lining up with TRBD2. The germline gives CDR1 SGHTA, CDR2 FQGNSA. The CDR3 spans 14 residues. J lost 5 bases, V lost 6 bases, and 8 bases had no gene match.

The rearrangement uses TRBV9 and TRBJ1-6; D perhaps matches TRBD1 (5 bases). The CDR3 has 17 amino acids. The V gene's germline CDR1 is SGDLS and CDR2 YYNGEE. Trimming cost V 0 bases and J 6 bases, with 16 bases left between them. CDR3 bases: TGTGCCAGCAGCGTAGCCCCTGTGGGGGGAGGTAATTCACCCCTCCACTTT. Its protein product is CASSVAPVGGGNSPLHF. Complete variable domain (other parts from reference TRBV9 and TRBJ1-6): DSGVTQTPKHLITATGQRVTLRCSPRSGDLSVYWYQQSLDQGLQFLIQYYNGEERAKGNILERFSAQQFPDLHSELNLSSLELGDSALYFCASSVAPVGGGNSPLHFGNGTRLTVT.

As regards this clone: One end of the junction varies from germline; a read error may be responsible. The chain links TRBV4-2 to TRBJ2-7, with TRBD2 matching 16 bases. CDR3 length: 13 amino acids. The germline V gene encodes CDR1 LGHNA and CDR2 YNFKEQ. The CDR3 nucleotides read TGTGCCAGCTCCGGGACTAGCGGGGGGGCCTCTCACTTC. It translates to CASSGTSGGASHF.

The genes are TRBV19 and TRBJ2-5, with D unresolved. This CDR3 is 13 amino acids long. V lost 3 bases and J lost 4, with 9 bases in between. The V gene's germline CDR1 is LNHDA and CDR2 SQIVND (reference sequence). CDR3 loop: CASSIPGRETQYF. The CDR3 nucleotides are TGTGCCAGTAGTATTCCGGGTAGAGAGACCCAGTACTTC.

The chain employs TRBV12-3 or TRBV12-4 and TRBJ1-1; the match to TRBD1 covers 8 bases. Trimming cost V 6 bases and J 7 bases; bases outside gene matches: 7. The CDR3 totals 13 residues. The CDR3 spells CASSRDRLLEAFF. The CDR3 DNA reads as TGTGCCAGCAGCAGGGACAGGTTACTTGAAGCTTTCTTT.

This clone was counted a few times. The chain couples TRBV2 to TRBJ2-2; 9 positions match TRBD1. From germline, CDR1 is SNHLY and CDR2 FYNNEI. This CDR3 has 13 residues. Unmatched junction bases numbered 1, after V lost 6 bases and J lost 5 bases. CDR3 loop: CASRTGGTGELFF. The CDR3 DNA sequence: TGTGCCAGCAGGACAGGGGGAACCGGGGAGCTGTTTTTT.

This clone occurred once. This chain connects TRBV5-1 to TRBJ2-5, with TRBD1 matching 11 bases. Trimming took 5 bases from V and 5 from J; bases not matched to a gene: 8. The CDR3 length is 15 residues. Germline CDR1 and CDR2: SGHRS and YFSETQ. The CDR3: CASREDRGQGETQYF. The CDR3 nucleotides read TGCGCCAGCAGAGAGGACAGGGGGCAGGGGGAGACCCAGTACTTC.

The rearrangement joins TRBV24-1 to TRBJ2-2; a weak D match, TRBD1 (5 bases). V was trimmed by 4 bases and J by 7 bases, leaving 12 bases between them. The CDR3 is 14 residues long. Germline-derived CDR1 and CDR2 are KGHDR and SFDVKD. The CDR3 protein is CATSDSGFDGELFF. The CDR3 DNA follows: TGTGCCACCAGTGACTCAGGGTTCGACGGGGAGCTGTTTTTT.

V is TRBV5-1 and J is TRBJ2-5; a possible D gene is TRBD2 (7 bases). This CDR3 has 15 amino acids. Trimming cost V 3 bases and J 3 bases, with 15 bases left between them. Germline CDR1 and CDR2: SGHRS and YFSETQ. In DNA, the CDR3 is TGCGCCAGCAGCTCTGCTGGAGGGGGGGAAGAGACCCAGTACTTC. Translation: CASSSAGGGEETQYF. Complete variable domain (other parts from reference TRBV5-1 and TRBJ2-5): KAGVTQTPRYLIKTRGQQVTLSCSPISGHRSVSWYQQTPGQGLQFLFEYFSETQRNKGNFPGRFSGRQFSNSRSEMNVSTLELGDSALYLCASSSAGGGEETQYFGPGTRLLVL.

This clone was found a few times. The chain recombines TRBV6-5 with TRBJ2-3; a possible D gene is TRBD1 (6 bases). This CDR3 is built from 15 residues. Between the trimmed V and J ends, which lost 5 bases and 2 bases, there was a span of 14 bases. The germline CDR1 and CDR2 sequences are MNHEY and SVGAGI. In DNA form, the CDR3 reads TGTGCCAGCAGTCCCCGGGACACCCCCACAGATACGCAGTATTTT. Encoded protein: CASSPRDTPTDTQYF.

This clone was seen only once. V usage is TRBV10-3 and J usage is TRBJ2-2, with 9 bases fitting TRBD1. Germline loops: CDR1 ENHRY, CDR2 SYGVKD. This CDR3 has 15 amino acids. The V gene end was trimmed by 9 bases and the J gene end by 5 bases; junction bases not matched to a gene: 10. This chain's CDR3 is CAISGVQGATGELFF. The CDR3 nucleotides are TGTGCCATAAGCGGGGTACAGGGGGCAACCGGGGAGCTGTTTTTT.

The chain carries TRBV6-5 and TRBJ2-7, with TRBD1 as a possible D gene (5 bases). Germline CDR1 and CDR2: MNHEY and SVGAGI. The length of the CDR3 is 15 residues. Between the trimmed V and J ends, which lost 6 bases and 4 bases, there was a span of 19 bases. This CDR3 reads CASRRQPNEPYEQYF. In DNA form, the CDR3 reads TGTGCCAGCAGACGACAGCCGAACGAACCTTACGAGCAGTACTTC.

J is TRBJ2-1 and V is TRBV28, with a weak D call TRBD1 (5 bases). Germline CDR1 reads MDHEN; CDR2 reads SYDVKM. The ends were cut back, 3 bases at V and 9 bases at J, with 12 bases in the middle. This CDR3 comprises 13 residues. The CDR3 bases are TGTGCCAGCAGTTTTAATGGAAGGGGTGAGCAGTTCTTC. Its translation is CASSFNGRGEQFF. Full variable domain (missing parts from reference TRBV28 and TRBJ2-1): DVKVTQSSRYLVKRTGEKVFLECVQDMDHENMFWYRQDPGLGLRLIYFSYDVKMKEKGDIPEGYSVSREKKERFSLILESASTNQTSMYLCASSFNGRGEQFFGPGTRLTVL.

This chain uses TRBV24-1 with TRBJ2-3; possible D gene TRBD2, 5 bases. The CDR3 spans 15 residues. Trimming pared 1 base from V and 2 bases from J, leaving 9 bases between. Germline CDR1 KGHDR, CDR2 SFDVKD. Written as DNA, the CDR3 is TGTGCCACCAGTGATTTCTCGGGGTCCACAGATACGCAGTATTTT. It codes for CATSDFSGSTDTQYF.

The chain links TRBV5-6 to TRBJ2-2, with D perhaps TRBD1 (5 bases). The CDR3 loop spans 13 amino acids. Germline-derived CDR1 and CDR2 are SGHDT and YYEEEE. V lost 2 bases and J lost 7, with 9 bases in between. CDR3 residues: CASSLDGHGELFF. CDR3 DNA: TGTGCCAGCAGCTTAGACGGACACGGGGAGCTGTTTTTT.

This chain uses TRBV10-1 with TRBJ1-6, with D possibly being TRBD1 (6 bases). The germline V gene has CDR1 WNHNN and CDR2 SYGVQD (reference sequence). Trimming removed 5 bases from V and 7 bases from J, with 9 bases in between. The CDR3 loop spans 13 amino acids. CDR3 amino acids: CASSHGQNSPLHF. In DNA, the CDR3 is TGCGCCAGCAGTCACGGACAGAATTCACCCCTCCACTTT.

The CDR3 is CSVYFSPLHF. In DNA, the CDR3 is TGCAGCGTCTATTTTTCACCCCTCCACTTT. The chain recombines TRBV29-1 with TRBJ1-6; D not resolved. Germline V lookup: CDR1 SQVTM, CDR2 ANQGSEA. Trimming removed 6 bases at V and 9 bases at J, with 6 bases between. This CDR3 spans 10 amino acids.

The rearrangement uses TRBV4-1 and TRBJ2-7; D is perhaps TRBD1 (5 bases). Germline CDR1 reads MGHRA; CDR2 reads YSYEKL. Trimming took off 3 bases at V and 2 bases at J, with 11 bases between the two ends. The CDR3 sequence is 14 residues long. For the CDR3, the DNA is TGCGCCAGCAGCCAGAAGACAGCAACCTACGAGCAGTACTTC. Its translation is CASSQKTATYEQYF.

CDR3 nucleotides: TGTGCCAGCAGCTTGCGGCCGCAGAGCGGGGAAAAACTGTTTTTT. Amino acids: CASSLRPQSGEKLFF. The rearrangement uses TRBV5-6 and TRBJ1-4; D remains ambiguous. V was shortened by 1 base and J by 8 bases, with 15 bases between the two germline ends. Germline values: CDR1 SGHDT, CDR2 YYEEEE. The CDR3 totals 15 residues.

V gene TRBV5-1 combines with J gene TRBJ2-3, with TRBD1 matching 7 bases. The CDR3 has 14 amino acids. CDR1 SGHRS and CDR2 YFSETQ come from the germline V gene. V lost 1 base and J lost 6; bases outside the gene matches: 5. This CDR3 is CASSLTGVDDTQYF. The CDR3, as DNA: TGCGCCAGCAGCTTGACAGGGGTGGACGATACGCAGTATTTT.

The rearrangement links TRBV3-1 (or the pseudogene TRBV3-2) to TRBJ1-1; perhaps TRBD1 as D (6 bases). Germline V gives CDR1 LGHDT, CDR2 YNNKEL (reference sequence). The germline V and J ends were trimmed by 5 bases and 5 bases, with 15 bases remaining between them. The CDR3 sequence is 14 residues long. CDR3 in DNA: TGTGCCAGCAGCAGACAAGGGGGGGGAACTGAAGCTTTCTTT. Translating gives CASSRQGGGTEAFF.